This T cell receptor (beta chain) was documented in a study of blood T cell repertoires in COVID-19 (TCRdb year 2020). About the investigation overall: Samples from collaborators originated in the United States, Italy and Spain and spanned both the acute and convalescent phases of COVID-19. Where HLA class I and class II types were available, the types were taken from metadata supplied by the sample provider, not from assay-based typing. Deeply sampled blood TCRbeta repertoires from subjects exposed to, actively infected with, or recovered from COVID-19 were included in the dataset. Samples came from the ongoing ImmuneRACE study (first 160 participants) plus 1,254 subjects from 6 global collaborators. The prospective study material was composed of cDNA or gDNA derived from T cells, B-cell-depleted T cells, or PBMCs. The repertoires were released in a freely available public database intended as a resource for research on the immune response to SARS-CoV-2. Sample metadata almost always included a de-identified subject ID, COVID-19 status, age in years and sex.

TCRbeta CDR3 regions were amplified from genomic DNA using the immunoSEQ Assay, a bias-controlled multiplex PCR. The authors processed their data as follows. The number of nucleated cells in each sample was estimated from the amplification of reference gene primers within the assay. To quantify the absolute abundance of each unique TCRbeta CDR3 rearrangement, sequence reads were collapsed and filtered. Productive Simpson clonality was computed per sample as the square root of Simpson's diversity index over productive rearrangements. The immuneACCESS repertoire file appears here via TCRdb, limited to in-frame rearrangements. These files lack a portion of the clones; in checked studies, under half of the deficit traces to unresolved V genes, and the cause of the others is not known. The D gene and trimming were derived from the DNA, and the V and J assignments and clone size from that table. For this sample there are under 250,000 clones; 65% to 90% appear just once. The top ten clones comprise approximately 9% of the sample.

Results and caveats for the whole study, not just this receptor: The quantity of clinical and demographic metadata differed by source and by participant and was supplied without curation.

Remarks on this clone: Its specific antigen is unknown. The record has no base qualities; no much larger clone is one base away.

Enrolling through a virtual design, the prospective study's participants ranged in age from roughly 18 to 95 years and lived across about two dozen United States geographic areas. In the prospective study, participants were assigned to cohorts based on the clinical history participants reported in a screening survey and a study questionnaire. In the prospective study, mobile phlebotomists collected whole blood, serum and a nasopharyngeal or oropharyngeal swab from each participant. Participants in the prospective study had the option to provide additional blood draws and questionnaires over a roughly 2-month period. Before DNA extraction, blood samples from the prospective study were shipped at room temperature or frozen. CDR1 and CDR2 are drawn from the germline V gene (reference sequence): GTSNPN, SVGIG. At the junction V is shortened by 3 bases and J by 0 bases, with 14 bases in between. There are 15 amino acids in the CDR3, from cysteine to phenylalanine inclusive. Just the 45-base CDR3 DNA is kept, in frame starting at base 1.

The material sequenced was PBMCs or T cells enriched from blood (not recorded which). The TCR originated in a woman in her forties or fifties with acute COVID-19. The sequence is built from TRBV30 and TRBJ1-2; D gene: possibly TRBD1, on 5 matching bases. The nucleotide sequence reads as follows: TGTGCCTGGAGCCCCCGGGGGGGTGCTAACTATGGCTACACCTTC. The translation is CAWSPRGGANYGYTF.